This T cell receptor beta chain appears in the sequencing data of a study of cytomegalovirus exposure and HLA in healthy donors. Study-level information: For the approximately 400 genotyped donors, 75% to 90% fell within the Caucasian-associated ancestry cluster.

13 Jbeta primers and 60 Vbeta primers were used for the PCR. Generated by immunoSEQ multiplex PCR, the TCRdb table keeps only in-frame clones and is missing some. The repertoire consists of about 170,000 clones, with over 60% occurring once and the leading ten covering approximately 1.6%. The V segment lost 6 bases and the J segment 2 bases; nucleotides outside the gene matches: 7. CDR1 MNHEY and CDR2 SVGAGI come from the germline V gene. The CDR3 is made up of 14 amino acids. Comment on this clone: Antigen unknown.

Healthy bone marrow donors supplied every sample. Overall study findings and caveats: The classifier was said to identify cytomegalovirus status with high specificity and sensitivity. A later analysis reportedly found that, within productive TCRs, an Asian-associated ancestry cluster had fewer N-insertions than the mean observed across the roughly 610 donors.

The source is a girl aged 5 to 17 in good health and CMV-seronegative. Input material: PBMCs. The chain carries TRBV6-5 and TRBJ2-7; 7 bases map to TRBD1. CDR3 DNA sequence: TGTGCCAGCAGCCCGGCCGACAGGGCCTACGAGCAGTACTTC. Translation gives CASSPADRAYEQYF.